This T cell receptor (beta chain) was documented in a study of blood T cell repertoires in COVID-19. At the level of the study: Whether acute or convalescent, the COVID-19 samples came from the United States, Italy and Spain. Nucleic acid was either cDNA or gDNA, and it came from T cells, B-cell-depleted T cells, or PBMCs.

Authors' methods: Nucleated cell counts were estimated from reference gene primer amplification. The table came from immunoSEQ multiplex PCR; TCRdb's copy has only in-frame clones and leaves some out. The DNA was the basis for D and trimming; V, J and clone size are from that table. The sample contains about 24,000 clones, about 90% of which appear only once. The CDR3 is 13 amino acids. Germline loops: CDR1 MDHEN, CDR2 SYDVKM. J was trimmed by 1 base and V by 11 bases; bases with no gene match: 6. The chain is built from TRBV28 and TRBJ2-7; TRBD1 aligns across 9 bases. The source of this sequence is an older man with active COVID-19. Sequencing was carried out using peripheral blood. CDR3 protein: CASWGTGSYEQYF. The CDR3 DNA is TGTGCCTCATGGGGGACAGGGTCCTACGAGCAGTACTTC.